This T cell receptor beta chain was retrieved from a study of regulatory T cells in long-lasting Graves disease. On the study more broadly: Antithyroid drugs had been given to newly diagnosed Graves' patients for under 3 months. The study's findings and limits: Persistent Graves' patients had lower TCR diversity than newly diagnosed ones.

Concerning this clonotype: The target antigen is unknown.

As to time point: newly diagnosed GD, antithyroid drugs for less than 3 months. After RNA was extracted from PBMCs, the TCR library was made from it. The CDR3 sequence is 13 residues long. In germline, CDR1 is SEHNR, CDR2 FQNEAQ (reference sequence). Trimming left V 1 base short and J 5 bases short, with 9 bases between. HTBI primers from iRepertoire and Arm-PCR of CDR3 regions yielded the TCR beta libraries. TCRdb re-derived calls from the multiplex PCR reads in MiXCR, one entry per CDR3 protein. The table shows about 560,000 distinct CDR3 sequences, with roughly a sixth occurring only once. These data are also associated with another study on T cells in Graves' hyperthyroidism and ophthalmopathy. This second study notes: HTBI primers were employed in a first-round RT-PCR of the TCR CDR3.

This rearrangement joins TRBV7-9 to TRBJ2-7; perhaps TRBD1 as D (7 bases). This receptor was taken from a man aged 18 to 30 with Graves disease. The material sequenced was peripheral blood mononuclear cells (PBMCs), taken at new diagnosis, from a patient treated with antithyroid drugs. CDR3 sequence: CASSLGRGDEQYF. CDR3 nucleotides: TGTGCCAGCAGCTTAGGCAGGGGGGACGAGCAGTACTTC.